This T cell receptor beta chain was profiled in a study of post-analysis software for immune sequencing data (dated by TCRdb to the mid-2010s). With regard to the full study: Relapsing-remitting, secondary progressive and progressive-relapsing multiple sclerosis were recorded as disease courses, and subtype annotation was lacking for some patients. A subset of samples was prepared in parallel using single-end sample barcoding, then pooled and co-amplified after Illumina adapter ligation. Patient repertoires were compared against roughly 11 previously published healthy control repertoires from donors aged roughly 6 to 26 years.

The CDR3 runs 13 residues from the cysteine to the phenylalanine. The kept DNA is CDR3 alone, 39 bases in frame from the first base. V and J lose 6 bases and 6 bases, and a span of 14 bases separates them. TCR beta repertoires were profiled from peripheral blood of some 13 young patients with multiple sclerosis to demonstrate the VDJtools post-analysis software. The patients with multiple sclerosis were children and adolescents between about 6 and 16 years of age. Study-level results and caveats: Strong co-clustering of samples prepared in the same batch was shown by direct clustering with F measure, prompting a batch-effect correction. Significantly higher frequencies in patients than in controls were found for several TRBV segments, including TRBV5-6, TRBV5-1 and TRBV20-1. Compared with controls, multiple sclerosis patients had significantly lower normalized Chao1 diversity, a finding suggesting substantial peripheral T-cell clonal expansion. The multiple sclerosis patient group was slightly younger than the control group.

Preparation of the library involved PCR. The listed sequencing device is Illumina HiSeq 2500. Unique molecular identifiers were incorporated into TCR beta cDNA libraries to reduce PCR and sequencing biases. About 500,000 cDNA molecules were obtained for every 1 to 10 million input T cells, so each molecule roughly corresponded to one T cell. The patient libraries were prepared and sequenced with the same protocol used for the earlier healthy control dataset. Samples belonging to the same batch were prepared together, multiplexed and sequenced on a shared HiSeq lane. The paper's data handling went like this. MIGEC handled the raw barcoded reads, throwing out single-read molecular identifier groups before consensus assembly and CDR3 extraction. Clonotype tables were post-analysed with VDJtools, normalizing diversity by down-sampling all datasets to the smallest sample size. To correct batch-related cross-sample contamination, repertoire overlap clustering matched CDR3 amino acid sequences but not nucleotide sequences. TCRdb passed the public sequencing reads through fastp at Q25 and MiXCR, retaining productive beta sequences. Every CDR3 protein is listed once, alongside the most common genes and DNA of its rows. None of the V and J calls come from the authors' own analysis; TCRdb made them. This sample comprises roughly 200,000 distinct CDR3 sequences, 25% to 35% of them detected only once. The ten largest clones capture 3.4% of the sample.

About this clonotype itself: This receptor's antigen is unknown. No base-level quality is on record; no much larger clone is a single base apart.

Sequenced sample: blood. The clonotype originates from a girl under 18 with multiple sclerosis. This sequence uses TRBV12-3 or TRBV12-4 and TRBJ1-1; the D gene is not confidently resolved. Here the CDR3 is given as CASRSYTAAEAFF. The DNA sequence follows: TGTGCCAGCAGATCATACACGGCCGCTGAAGCTTTCTTT.